Presented here are 30 T cell receptor beta chains from one specimen sequenced in a study of tumor-infiltrating lymphocytes in primary liver carcinoma. Germline DNA was also extracted, while the blood RNA originated from unsorted whole blood. The investigators made TCR beta cDNA from 500 ng total RNA, using a constant-region primer. Library construction for TCR beta comprised three nested multiplex PCR rounds performed with slightly modified ARM-PCR. Running 10 cycles apiece, the first two PCR rounds relied on TRBV1-TRBV30 forward primers together with a C-beta reverse primer. From the multiplex PCR reads, TCRdb called clonotypes with MiXCR, one entry per CDR3 protein. The repertoire consists of about 330,000 distinct CDR3 sequences, with 65% occurring once and the leading ten covering under 8%. The specimen was peripheral blood. These receptors were collected from a man aged 35 to 55 with primary liver carcinoma and hepatitis B virus infection.

In the case of this clonotype: A read error is possible here, since a much larger clone lies one base away. The CDR3 sequence: CANNYGQAQETQYF. CDR3 nucleotides: TGTGCCAACAATTATGGACAGGCCCAAGAGACCCAGTACTTC. This chain connects TRBV6-6 to TRBJ2-5; 7 positions agree with TRBD1. This CDR3 is built from 14 residues. V trimming: 10 bases; J trimming: 1 base; junction bases outside the gene matches: 9. Germline values: CDR1 MNHNY, CDR2 SVGAGI (reference sequence).

CDR3 DNA sequence: TGTGCCAGCAGCTCAACCGGGACTAGCGGAATAAGGAGCTCCTACGAGCAGTACTTC. This sequence encodes CASSSTGTSGIRSSYEQYF. The rearrangement links TRBV5-6 to TRBJ2-7; the match to TRBD2 covers 11 bases. Germline values: CDR1 SGHDT, CDR2 YYEEEE. The junction had 14 bases not matched to a gene; V was cut back by 3 bases and J by 0 bases. The CDR3 is 19 residues long.

V gene TRBV5-4 combines with J gene TRBJ1-1; D is perhaps TRBD1 (6 bases). V lost 4 bases and J 0 bases, leaving 13 bases between the germline ends. Germline V gene lookup returns CDR1 SGHNT and CDR2 YYREEE (reference sequence). This CDR3 comprises 15 residues. The chain's CDR3 is CASSPKGGLNTEAFF. In DNA form, the CDR3 reads TGTGCCAGCAGCCCCAAGGGGGGATTGAACACTGAAGCTTTCTTT.

On this clonotype: The junction does not match germline at one end; this may be a read error. The chain joins TRBV11-3 to TRBJ2-1; D call uncertain. The V gene's germline CDR1 is SGHNT and CDR2 YENEEA. CDR3 length: 14 amino acids. The CDR3 spells CSSSPGRGSHEQFF. In DNA, the CDR3 is TGTTCCAGCAGCCCCGGGCGAGGCAGTCATGAGCAGTTCTTC.

This clonotype was seen at least ten times. The rearrangement links TRBV29-1 to TRBJ1-1; tentative D call: TRBD1 (5 bases). The CDR3 contains 12 residues. The V end lost 4 bases, the J end lost 3 bases, and 9 bases lay between the germline ends. Looked up from germline, CDR1 is SQVTM and CDR2 is ANQGSEA. The CDR3 sequence is CSVVVGDTEAFF. In DNA form, the CDR3 reads TGCAGCGTTGTGGTAGGGGACACTGAAGCTTTCTTT. The whole variable domain, filled in from reference TRBV29-1 and TRBJ1-1, reads SAVISQKPSRDICQRGTSLTIQCQVDSQVTMMFWYRQQPGQSLTLIATANQGSEATYESGFVIDKFPISRPNLTFSTLTVSNMSPEDSSIYLCSVVVGDTEAFFGQGTRLTVV.

Comment on this clonotype: This may arise from a read error, as a much more abundant clone is one base away. V is TRBV6-1 and J is TRBJ2-1, with a possible D match to TRBD1 (6 bases). CDR1 MNHNS and CDR2 SASEGT come from the germline V gene. The CDR3 runs to 12 residues. The CDR3 DNA reads as TGTGTCACCAAACAGGGCTACAATGAGCAGTTCTTC. Protein: CVTKQGYNEQFF.

About this clonotype: This may be a read error, as it is one base from a much larger clone. The chain recombines TRBV6-1 with TRBJ2-1, with D perhaps matching TRBD1 (5 bases). CDR3 length: 14 residues. Germline-derived CDR1 and CDR2 are MNHNS and SASEGT. Trimming took 4 bases from V and 6 from J, leaving 13 bases between them. CDR3: CASSAWGIGNEQFF. DNA for the CDR3: TGTGCCAGCAGTGCCTGGGGCATAGGCAATGAGCAGTTCTTC.

This clonotype occurred a few times. The chain joins TRBV5-1 to TRBJ2-3; D is unclear. V gave up 0 bases and J gave up 6 bases, with 2 bases separating them. This CDR3 spans 11 amino acids. CDR1 SGHRS and CDR2 YFSETQ come from the germline V gene. The CDR3 sequence: CASSLDDTQYF. Written as DNA, the CDR3 is TGCGCCAGCAGCTTGGACGATACGCAGTATTTT. The full variable domain, with the rest looked up from reference TRBV5-1 and TRBJ2-3, is KAGVTQTPRYLIKTRGQQVTLSCSPISGHRSVSWYQQTPGQGLQFLFEYFSETQRNKGNFPGRFSGRQFSNSRSEMNVSTLELGDSALYLCASSLDDTQYFGPGTRLTVL.

CDR3 sequence reads: CAGVVGGWEQYF. The CDR3 region has the DNA TGTGCCGGAGTGGTAGGGGGTTGGGAGCAGTACTTC. The chain recombines TRBV30 with TRBJ2-7; perhaps TRBD1 as D (6 bases). V was shortened by 8 bases and J by 7 bases, with 18 bases between the two germline ends. The V gene's germline CDR1 is GTSNPN and CDR2 SVGIG (reference sequence). The CDR3 is 12 residues long.

In the case of this clonotype: This may come from a read error, since a much larger clone is one base off. This chain joins TRBV6-1 and TRBJ1-6; D not certain. The CDR3 consists of 14 residues. Germline CDR1 MNHNS, CDR2 SASEGT. The CDR3: CASRTDPGNSPLDF. The CDR3 DNA follows: TGTGCCAGCCGGACTGATCCCGGCAATTCACCCCTCGACTTT.

This clonotype was seen many times. The chain is built from TRBV10-3 and TRBJ1-4; possible D gene TRBD1, 5 bases. The length of the CDR3 is 14 residues. Germline V gives CDR1 ENHRY, CDR2 SYGVKD. The V end was cut by 4 bases, the J end by 4 bases, with 10 bases between. The CDR3, as DNA: TGTGCCATCAGTGTCGGGACCAATAATGAAAAACTGTTTTTT. Amino acid sequence: CAISVGTNNEKLFF.

The table lists this clonotype with a few counts. This clone may be a read error of a much larger clone one base away. The V and J genes are TRBV6-2 or TRBV6-3 and TRBJ1-1, with D possibly being TRBD1 (5 bases). CDR1 and CDR2 (germline): MNHEY, SVGEGT. The CDR3 is 13 residues long. CDR3 amino acids: CVSSFFRVTEAFF. The CDR3 nucleotides are TGTGTCAGCAGTTTCTTCAGGGTAACTGAAGCTTTCTTT.

This clonotype was seen repeatedly, ten times or more. CDR3 protein: CASSPSLNTEAFF. The CDR3 DNA reads as TGTGCCAGCAGCCCAAGTTTAAACACTGAAGCTTTCTTT. This chain links TRBV12-3 or TRBV12-4 with TRBJ1-1; D gene uncertain. The CDR3 is 13 residues long. V lost 6 bases and J lost 2, with 10 bases in between.

This rearrangement joins TRBV11-2 to TRBJ2-2; 7 nucleotides match TRBD2. Germline loops: CDR1 SGHAT, CDR2 FQNNGV. The CDR3 is 16 amino acids. The V gene end was trimmed by 7 bases and the J gene end by 7 bases; junction bases not matched to a gene: 15. As DNA, the CDR3 is TGTGCCAGCACCTCCATAGCGGGTTGGAGCATCGGGGAGCTGTTTTTT. This sequence encodes CASTSIAGWSIGELFF.

As to this clonotype: A read error may explain this, as a much larger clone is one base away. The chain carries TRBV4-2 and TRBJ1-3; D might be TRBD1 (6 bases). This CDR3 spans 17 amino acids. The ends were cut back, 1 base at V and 2 bases at J, with 15 bases in the middle. Germline V gives CDR1 LGHNA, CDR2 YNFKEQ. CDR3 loop: CASSQAPTGPTGNTIYF. CDR3 DNA: TGTGCCAGCAGCCAAGCCCCTACAGGGCCCACTGGAAACACCATATATTTT.

There are a few counts of this clonotype. The V call is TRBV28, the J call TRBJ2-1; the match to TRBD2 covers 7 bases. This CDR3 is built from 11 residues. The V gene end was trimmed by 8 bases and the J gene end by 6 bases; junction bases not matched to a gene: 1. CDR1 is MDHEN and CDR2 is SYDVKM in the germline V gene. Written as DNA, the CDR3 is TGTGCCAGCTGCGGGAGCAATGAGCAGTTCTTC. This translates into CASCGSNEQFF. Together with reference TRBV28 and TRBJ2-1, the CDR3 gives the full variable domain: DVKVTQSSRYLVKRTGEKVFLECVQDMDHENMFWYRQDPGLGLRLIYFSYDVKMKEKGDIPEGYSVSREKKERFSLILESASTNQTSMYLCASCGSNEQFFGPGTRLTVL.

Remarks on this clonotype: A much larger clone differs from this one at a single base, so this may be a read error. The J gene is TRBJ1-1, the V gene TRBV12-3 or TRBV12-4, with 8 bases identical to TRBD1. J lost 0 bases, V lost 3 bases, and 3 bases had no gene match. The CDR3 loop spans 15 amino acids. The CDR3 nucleotides are TGTGCCAGCAGTTTCAGACAGGGGATGAACACTGAAGCTTTCTTT. Amino acid sequence: CASSFRQGMNTEAFF.

Details on this clonotype: A much larger clone differs by one base, so this may be a read error. The chain uses TRBV6-5 and TRBJ2-7; D is perhaps TRBD2 (5 bases). V was cut by 2 bases and J by 6 bases, with 14 bases left in between. Germline assignment: CDR1 MNHEY and CDR2 SVGAGI. This CDR3 region has 14 residues. The CDR3 sequence is CASSYTPTAVEQYF. CDR3 DNA: TGTGCCAGCAGTTACACCCCCACAGCGGTCGAGCAGTACTTC.

This sequence joins TRBV7-9 and TRBJ2-2, with 10 bases identical to TRBD2. Trimming cost V 1 base and J 4 bases; bases outside gene matches: 3. Germline assignment: CDR1 SEHNR and CDR2 FQNEAQ (reference sequence). The CDR3 is made up of 16 amino acids. CDR3 coding DNA: TGTGCCAGCAGCTTAGTAGTAGCGGGAGGCACCGGGGAGCTGTTTTTT. This sequence encodes CASSLVVAGGTGELFF. Supplemented by reference TRBV7-9 and TRBJ2-2, the full variable domain reads DTGVSQNPRHKITKRGQNVTFRCDPISEHNRLYWYRQTLGQGPEFLTYFQNEAQLEKSRLLSDRFSAERPKGSFSTLEIQRTEQGDSAMYLCASSLVVAGGTGELFFGEGSRLTVL.

Comments on this clonotype: This may be a read error: a much more frequent sequence differs by one nucleotide. CDR3 nucleotide sequence: TGTACCAGCAGTAGGTCGGCCGGAGTCGACGGCTACACCTTC. Protein product: CTSSRSAGVDGYTF. J is TRBJ1-2 and V is TRBV5-6; D is unresolved. The CDR3 has 14 amino acids. Germline V lookup: CDR1 SGHDT, CDR2 YYEEEE.

This clonotype was seen a single time. Here the CDR3 reads CASSSGQGTTLSQPQHF. The CDR3, as DNA: TGTGCCAGCAGCTCAGGACAGGGGACGACACTGAGTCAGCCCCAGCATTTT. The chain employs TRBV5-5 and TRBJ1-5, with 9 bases that match TRBD1. The CDR3 loop spans 17 amino acids. J lost 6 bases, V lost 3 bases, and 13 bases had no gene match. CDR1 is SGHKS and CDR2 is YYEKEE in the germline V gene (reference sequence).

A remark on this clonotype: A much more abundant neighbour one base away suggests this may be a read error. This is likely a read error, given that the CDR3 carries no conserved phenylalanine or tryptophan at its end. This chain links TRBV6-6 with TRBJ1-1, with a tentative D call TRBD1 (5 bases). Trimming took off 6 bases at V and 1 base at J, with 12 bases between the two ends. The CDR3 is made up of 14 amino acids. Germline-derived CDR1 and CDR2 are MNHNY and SVGAGI (reference sequence). In DNA, the CDR3 is TGTGCCAGCAGACAGGACATAGCGAACACTGAAGCTTTCATT. Translation: CASRQDIANTEAFI.

The chain is built from TRBV5-5 and TRBJ2-7; a weak D match, TRBD1 (6 bases). Per germline, CDR1 SGHKS and CDR2 YYEKEE (reference sequence). The CDR3 runs to 14 residues. The V and J ends lost 0 bases and 6 bases respectively, with 13 bases between them. CDR3 region: CASSLAGTTGEQYF. The CDR3 bases are TGTGCCAGCAGCTTGGCAGGGACGACAGGCGAGCAGTACTTC.

This clonotype was seen ten or more times. CDR3 sequence (DNA): TGTGCCAGCACCGCGAACAGGATACATGAGCAGTTCTTC. Translation gives CASTANRIHEQFF. This rearrangement joins TRBV12-3 or TRBV12-4 to TRBJ2-1; tentative D call: TRBD1 (5 bases). The CDR3 length is 13 residues. V lost 7 bases to trimming and J lost 8 bases, with 15 bases between them.

The chain recombines TRBV30 with TRBJ2-7, with D possibly TRBD1 on 5 matching bases. This CDR3 comprises 13 residues. Germline V lookup: CDR1 GTSNPN, CDR2 SVGIG (reference sequence). Between the trimmed V and J ends, which lost 4 bases and 1 base, there was a span of 11 bases. CDR3 protein: CAWNKGISYEQYF. For the CDR3, the DNA is TGTGCCTGGAATAAGGGGATTTCCTACGAGCAGTACTTC. The full variable domain, rest sourced from reference TRBV30 and TRBJ2-7, is SQTIHQWPATLVQPVGSPLSLECTVEGTSNPNLYWYRQAAGRGLQLLFYSVGIGQISSEVPQNLSASRPQDRQFILSSKKLLLSDSGFYLCAWNKGISYEQYFGPGTRLTVT.

Worth noting for this clonotype: At one of its ends the junction is not consistent with the germline gene, which may arise from a read error. The chain is built from TRBV4-3 and TRBJ2-3; D gene unclear. CDR1 is LGHNA, CDR2 YSLEER, per germline. The CDR3 consists of 15 residues. CDR3: CASSQGPRLIDTRYF. CDR3 in DNA: TGCGCCAGCAGCCAAGGACCGCGACTCATAGATACGCGGTATTTT.

Regarding this clonotype: One junction end does not reproduce the germline sequence, and a read error may be involved. The chain has TRBV7-9 and TRBJ2-3, with no clear D. Germline V gene lookup returns CDR1 SEHNR and CDR2 FQNEAQ (reference sequence). The CDR3 runs to 14 residues. CDR3 DNA sequence: TGTGCCAGCAGCTTATATGCAAGCATAGATACGCAGTATTTT. Residues: CASSLYASIDTQYF.

V usage is TRBV6-6 and J usage is TRBJ2-7; the D call may be TRBD1 or TRBD2 (5 bases each). CDR1 and CDR2 (germline): MNHNY, SVGAGI (reference sequence). V was shortened by 7 bases and J by 7 bases, with 20 bases between the two germline ends. This CDR3 region has 14 residues. The DNA of the CDR3 is TGTGCCAGCACTCAAAGGACACATCCGGGGGAGCAGTACTTC. It translates to CASTQRTHPGEQYF.

This clonotype was observed many times. This chain uses TRBV6-5 with TRBJ2-1, with TRBD2 matching over 11 bases. The V and J ends lost 5 bases and 8 bases, in that order; junction bases with no gene match: 17. The CDR3 runs to 18 residues. The germline V gene has CDR1 MNHEY and CDR2 SVGAGI. The CDR3 DNA is TGTGCCAGCAGTCCACGATACCAACTAGCGGGAGAAACACATGAGCAGTTCTTC. Translated: CASSPRYQLAGETHEQFF.

This chain connects TRBV4-1 to TRBJ2-6; TRBD1 might be the D (6 bases). The CDR3 sequence is 16 residues long. V lost 5 bases and J 0 bases, leaving 11 bases between the germline ends. From germline, CDR1 is MGHRA and CDR2 YSYEKL. Here the CDR3 DNA reads TGCGCCAGCAGCTACACAGGGAACTCTGGGGCCAACGTCCTGACTTTC. Its translation is CASSYTGNSGANVLTF.